This is a list of T cell receptor beta chains from one sample in a study of shared clonotypes between healthy human individuals. Sequencing was performed with immunoSEQ multiplex PCR; in TCRdb, only in-frame clones are kept and a portion is missing. The data hold some 1,100,000 clones, with around three quarters observed a single time. Material for sequencing was memory CD4+ T cells from PBMCs. All receptors come from a man aged 18 to 30 in good health. Some clones in this sample may be carry-over from other donors' samples. The CDR3 runs from the conserved cysteine through the conserved F or W. A D gene is named only where the DNA matches it firmly. Size values are once, few and many counts, or a class for expanded clones, and some rows have none.

v_gene: TRBV14; abundance: NA; j_gene: TRBJ2-5; len: 16; d_gene: TRBD1; CDR3nt: TGTGCCAGCAGTCAATCTCGGGCAGGGGGCCGAGAGACCCAGTACTTC; CDR3aa: CASSQSRAGGRETQYF
v_gene: TRBV11-2; abundance: NA; j_gene: TRBJ2-7; len: 14; d_gene: TRBD2; CDR3nt: TGTGCCAGCAGCTTAGTAGCGGGAGTAACCGAGCAGTACTTC; CDR3aa: CASSLVAGVTEQYF
v_gene: TRBV28; abundance: NA; j_gene: TRBJ1-1; len: 15; d_gene: TRBD1; CDR3nt: TGTGCCAGCAGTTTATTCAGAGCAGGGGGGACTGAAGCTTTCTTT; CDR3aa: CASSLFRAGGTEAFF
v_gene: TRBV27; abundance: few; j_gene: TRBJ2-3; len: 12; d_gene: NA; CDR3nt: TGTGCCAGCAAGGTACTCCCGCCTACGCAGTATTTT; CDR3aa: CASKVLPPTQYF
v_gene: TRBV7-9; abundance: NA; j_gene: TRBJ2-1; len: 16; d_gene: NA; CDR3nt: TGTGCCAGCAGCGCTTTAGCGGAGGGCTCCGACAATGAGCAGTTCTTC; CDR3aa: CASSALAEGSDNEQFF
v_gene: TRBV4-1; abundance: NA; j_gene: TRBJ2-3; len: 15; d_gene: NA; CDR3nt: TGCGCCAGCAGCCATCCGGGAGTAGGGGCAGATACGCAGTATTTT; CDR3aa: CASSHPGVGADTQYF
v_gene: TRBV15; abundance: NA; j_gene: TRBJ1-2; len: 13; d_gene: NA; CDR3nt: TGTGCCACCAGCATAACAGGAAACTATGGCTACACCTTC; CDR3aa: CATSITGNYGYTF
v_gene: TRBV18; abundance: few; j_gene: TRBJ2-7; len: 15; d_gene: NA; CDR3nt: TGTGCCAGCTCTCGGGGGGGACAGGCCTCCTACGAGCAGTACTTC; CDR3aa: CASSRGGQASYEQYF
v_gene: TRBV5-1; abundance: NA; j_gene: TRBJ1-5; len: 14; d_gene: NA; CDR3nt: TGCGCCAGCAGCTTGGAGGGAGAGAATCAGCCCCAGCATTTT; CDR3aa: CASSLEGENQPQHF
v_gene: TRBV18; abundance: NA; j_gene: TRBJ1-5; len: 16; d_gene: NA; CDR3nt: TGTGCCAGCTCACCAGGCCTGACAGGAGGCAATCAGCCCCAGCATTTT; CDR3aa: CASSPGLTGGNQPQHF
v_gene: TRBV11-2; abundance: few; j_gene: TRBJ1-1; len: 13; d_gene: NA; CDR3nt: TGTGCCAGCAGCATGACAGGAAACACTGAAGCTTTCTTT; CDR3aa: CASSMTGNTEAFF
v_gene: TRBV7-9; abundance: NA; j_gene: TRBJ2-7; len: 15; d_gene: TRBD1; CDR3nt: TGTGCCAGCAGCCCTCCGGGACAGGGAACGTTCGAGCAGTACTTC; CDR3aa: CASSPPGQGTFEQYF
v_gene: TRBV6-1; abundance: NA; j_gene: TRBJ1-1; len: 13; d_gene: NA; CDR3nt: TGTGCCATCCACCTGGACAGCAACACTGAAGCTTTCTTT; CDR3aa: CAIHLDSNTEAFF
v_gene: TRBV7-9; abundance: once; j_gene: TRBJ2-4; len: 15; d_gene: NA; CDR3nt: TGTGCCAGCAGCTCGCTCGACAGCGCAAAAAACATTCAGTACTTC; CDR3aa: CASSSLDSAKNIQYF
v_gene: TRBV21-1; abundance: NA; j_gene: TRBJ1-4; len: 16; d_gene: NA; CDR3nt: TGTGCCAGCAGCTCCAAAGCAGGACTCTTCGGAGAAAAACTGTTTTTT; CDR3aa: CASSSKAGLFGEKLFF
v_gene: TRBV28; abundance: NA; j_gene: TRBJ1-5; len: 17; d_gene: NA; CDR3nt: TGTGCCAGCAGTTTATGGGGGGCCGAAGTAAGCAATCAGCCCCAGCATTTT; CDR3aa: CASSLWGAEVSNQPQHF
v_gene: TRBV7-2; abundance: NA; j_gene: TRBJ2-5; len: 12; d_gene: NA; CDR3nt: TGTGCCAGCAGCTCTGACCGGAAGACCCAGTACTTC; CDR3aa: CASSSDRKTQYF
v_gene: TRBV20-1; abundance: few; j_gene: TRBJ2-7; len: 10; d_gene: NA; CDR3nt: TGCAGTGCTGGCCCAGACGAGCAGTACTTC; CDR3aa: CSAGPDEQYF
v_gene: TRBV5-1; abundance: NA; j_gene: TRBJ2-1; len: 16; d_gene: NA; CDR3nt: TGCGCCAGCAGCTTCAGGGGACCTACCACCTACAATGAGCAGTTCTTC; CDR3aa: CASSFRGPTTYNEQFF
v_gene: TRBV7-2; abundance: NA; j_gene: TRBJ2-2; len: 18; d_gene: TRBD2; CDR3nt: TGTGCCAGCCGCCCGGGACTAGCGGGATCCCGGGGCACCGGGGAGCTGTTTTTT; CDR3aa: CASRPGLAGSRGTGELFF
v_gene: TRBV18; abundance: NA; j_gene: TRBJ1-1; len: 13; d_gene: NA; CDR3nt: TGTGCCAGCTCACCCACAGGGATCACTGAAGCTTTCTTT; CDR3aa: CASSPTGITEAFF
v_gene: TRBV19; abundance: NA; j_gene: TRBJ2-7; len: 19; d_gene: TRBD2; CDR3nt: TGTGCCAGTAGTCCAGTCGGGACTAGCGGGAGTTCGGCGGCTTACGAGCAGTACTTC; CDR3aa: CASSPVGTSGSSAAYEQYF
v_gene: TRBV5-1; abundance: many; j_gene: TRBJ1-3; len: 16; d_gene: TRBD1; CDR3nt: TGCGCCAGCAGCGGCGGACAGGGAGTCACTGGAAACACCATATATTTT; CDR3aa: CASSGGQGVTGNTIYF
v_gene: TRBV7-2; abundance: NA; j_gene: TRBJ1-4; len: 14; d_gene: NA; CDR3nt: TGTGCCAGCAGCGGAACAGGGACTAATGAAAAACTGTTTTTT; CDR3aa: CASSGTGTNEKLFF
v_gene: TRBV9; abundance: many; j_gene: TRBJ1-3; len: 16; d_gene: TRBD1; CDR3nt: TGTGCCAGCAGCGCCGGACAGGGGAGCTCTGGAAACACCATATATTTT; CDR3aa: CASSAGQGSSGNTIYF
v_gene: TRBV7-9; abundance: NA; j_gene: TRBJ2-3; len: 19; d_gene: TRBD2; CDR3nt: TGTGCCAGCAGCCCACTTGGCCGACTAGCGGGAGGGCCATCAGATACGCAGTATTTT; CDR3aa: CASSPLGRLAGGPSDTQYF
v_gene: TRBV7-8; abundance: NA; j_gene: TRBJ2-7; len: 15; d_gene: NA; CDR3nt: TGTGCCAGCAGCGTTACCGGGACGGCCGCCTACGAGCAGTACTTC; CDR3aa: CASSVTGTAAYEQYF
v_gene: TRBV2; abundance: NA; j_gene: TRBJ2-3; len: 12; d_gene: NA; CDR3nt: TGTGCCAGCAGTGGGGACTCAGATACGCAGTATTTT; CDR3aa: CASSGDSDTQYF
v_gene: TRBV5-1; abundance: NA; j_gene: TRBJ1-3; len: 14; d_gene: NA; CDR3nt: TGCGCCAGCAGCTTGCAGGGGAGGAGCAACACCATATATTTT; CDR3aa: CASSLQGRSNTIYF
v_gene: TRBV30; abundance: NA; j_gene: TRBJ2-6; len: 13; d_gene: NA; CDR3nt: TGTGCCTGGAAATTCTCTGGGGCCAACGTCCTGACTTTC; CDR3aa: CAWKFSGANVLTF
v_gene: TRBV25-1; abundance: NA; j_gene: TRBJ2-7; len: 15; d_gene: TRBD2; CDR3nt: TGTGCCAGCAGTGAATCCGGGAGGGGGAACTACGAGCAGTACTTC; CDR3aa: CASSESGRGNYEQYF
v_gene: TRBV14; abundance: NA; j_gene: TRBJ2-3; len: 12; d_gene: NA; CDR3nt: TGTGCCAGCAGCCAAAACACAGATACGCAGTATTTT; CDR3aa: CASSQNTDTQYF
v_gene: TRBV25-1; abundance: NA; j_gene: TRBJ1-4; len: 18; d_gene: TRBD1; CDR3nt: TGTGCCAGCAGTGAAGTCCCGGGACAGGGAACGGGCGTCGAAAAACTGTTTTTT; CDR3aa: CASSEVPGQGTGVEKLFF
v_gene: TRBV27; abundance: once; j_gene: TRBJ2-7; len: 15; d_gene: NA; CDR3nt: TGTGCCAGCAGGGACGAGGGTAGTGGATCCTACGAGCAGTACTTC; CDR3aa: CASRDEGSGSYEQYF
v_gene: TRBV19; abundance: NA; j_gene: TRBJ2-1; len: 20; d_gene: TRBD2; CDR3nt: TGTGCCAGTAGTATCACCCGGACTAGCGGGAGGGGTCACGGCGCCAATGAGCAGTTCTTC; CDR3aa: CASSITRTSGRGHGANEQFF
v_gene: TRBV7-3; abundance: NA; j_gene: TRBJ2-7; len: 16; d_gene: TRBD2; CDR3nt: TGTGCCAGCAGCCCTGGAGGGGGGACTAGCGCCCACGAGCAGTACTTC; CDR3aa: CASSPGGGTSAHEQYF
v_gene: TRBV15; abundance: NA; j_gene: TRBJ2-2; len: 14; d_gene: NA; CDR3nt: TGTGCCACCAGCAGAGTAGAAGGGACCGGGGAGCTGTTTTTT; CDR3aa: CATSRVEGTGELFF
v_gene: TRBV6-4; abundance: NA; j_gene: TRBJ1-1; len: 13; d_gene: NA; CDR3nt: TGTGCCAGCAGGCTAGAGGCGAACACTGAAGCTTTCTTT; CDR3aa: CASRLEANTEAFF
v_gene: TRBV7-8; abundance: NA; j_gene: TRBJ2-7; len: 15; d_gene: TRBD1; CDR3nt: TGTGCCAGCAGCCGTAGAGGACAGGGGTCCTACGAGCAGTACTTC; CDR3aa: CASSRRGQGSYEQYF
v_gene: TRBV6-6; abundance: NA; j_gene: TRBJ2-3; len: 16; d_gene: NA; CDR3nt: TGTGCCAGCAGTTACTCCCCGGGGGACCCCACAGATACGCAGTATTTT; CDR3aa: CASSYSPGDPTDTQYF
v_gene: TRBV7-9; abundance: NA; j_gene: TRBJ1-5; len: 13; d_gene: NA; CDR3nt: TGTGCCAGCAGCTCGTCGGGGAATCAGCCCCAGCATTTT; CDR3aa: CASSSSGNQPQHF
v_gene: TRBV28; abundance: NA; j_gene: TRBJ1-4; len: 13; d_gene: NA; CDR3nt: TGTGCCAGCATGGCGGGGGGGAGTGAAAAACTGTTTTTT; CDR3aa: CASMAGGSEKLFF